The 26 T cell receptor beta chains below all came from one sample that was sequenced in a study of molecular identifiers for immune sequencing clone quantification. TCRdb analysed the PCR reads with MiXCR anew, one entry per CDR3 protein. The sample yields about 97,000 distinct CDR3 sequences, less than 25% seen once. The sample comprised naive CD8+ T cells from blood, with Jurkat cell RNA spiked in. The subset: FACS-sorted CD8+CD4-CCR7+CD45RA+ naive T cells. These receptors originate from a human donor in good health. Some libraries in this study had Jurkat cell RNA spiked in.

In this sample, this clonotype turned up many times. Here the CDR3 DNA reads TGTGCCAGCAGCCAAGATCTCCTAGCGTCCATTATCACCGGGGAGCTGTTTTTT. Residues: CASSQDLLASIITGELFF. This sequence joins TRBV4-2 and TRBJ2-2; tentative D call: TRBD2 (6 bases). V lost 0 bases and J lost 4, with 18 bases in between. CDR1 is LGHNA, CDR2 YNFKEQ, per germline. The CDR3 contains 18 residues.

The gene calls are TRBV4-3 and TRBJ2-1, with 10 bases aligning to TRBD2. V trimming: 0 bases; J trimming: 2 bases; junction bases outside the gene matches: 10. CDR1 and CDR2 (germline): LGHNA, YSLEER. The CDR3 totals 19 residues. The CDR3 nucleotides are TGCGCCAGCAGCCAAGAAGGAGCGGGGGGGAGCCTTACCTACAATGAGCAGTTCTTC. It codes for CASSQEGAGGSLTYNEQFF.

CDR3 region: CASSIGSPYNEQFF. CDR3 sequence (DNA): TGTGCCAGTAGTATTGGAAGCCCCTACAATGAGCAGTTCTTC. V and J are TRBV19 and TRBJ2-1; D gene uncertain. Per the germline V gene, CDR1 is LNHDA and CDR2 is SQIVND (reference sequence). This CDR3 has 14 residues. The germline V and J ends were trimmed by 3 bases and 2 bases, with 8 bases remaining between them.

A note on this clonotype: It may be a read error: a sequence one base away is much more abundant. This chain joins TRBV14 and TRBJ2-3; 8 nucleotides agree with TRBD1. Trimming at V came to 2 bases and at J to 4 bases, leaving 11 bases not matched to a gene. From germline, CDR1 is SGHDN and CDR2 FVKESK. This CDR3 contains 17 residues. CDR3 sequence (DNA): TGTGCCAGCAGCCAAATGTCGAGACAGGGGTTCGCAGATACGCAGTATTTT. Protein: CASSQMSRQGFADTQYF. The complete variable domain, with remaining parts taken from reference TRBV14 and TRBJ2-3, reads EAGVTQFPSHSVIEKGQTVTLRCDPISGHDNLYWYRRVMGKEIKFLLHFVKESKQDESGMPNNRFLAERTGGTYSTLKVQPAELEDSGVYFCASSQMSRQGFADTQYFGPGTRLTVL.

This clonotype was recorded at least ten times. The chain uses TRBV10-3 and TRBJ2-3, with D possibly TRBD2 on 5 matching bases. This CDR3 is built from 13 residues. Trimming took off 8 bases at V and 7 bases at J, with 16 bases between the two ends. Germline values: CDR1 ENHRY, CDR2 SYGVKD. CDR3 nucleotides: TGTGCCATCGTAGACGGGGAACGGTATACGCAGTATTTT. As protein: CAIVDGERYTQYF.

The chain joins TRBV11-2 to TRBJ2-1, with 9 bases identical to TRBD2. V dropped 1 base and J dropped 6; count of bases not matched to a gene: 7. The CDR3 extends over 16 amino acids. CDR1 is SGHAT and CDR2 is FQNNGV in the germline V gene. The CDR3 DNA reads TGTGCCAGCAGCTTAGTTGGCGGGGGGGCACCCAATGAGCAGTTCTTC. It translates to CASSLVGGGAPNEQFF.

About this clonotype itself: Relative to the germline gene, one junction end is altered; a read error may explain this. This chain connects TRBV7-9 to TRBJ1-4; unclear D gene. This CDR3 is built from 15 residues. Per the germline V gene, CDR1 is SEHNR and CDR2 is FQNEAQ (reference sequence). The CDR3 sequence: CACSSMQATNEKLFF. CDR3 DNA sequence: TGTGCCTGCAGCTCAATGCAGGCAACTAATGAAAAACTGTTTTTT.

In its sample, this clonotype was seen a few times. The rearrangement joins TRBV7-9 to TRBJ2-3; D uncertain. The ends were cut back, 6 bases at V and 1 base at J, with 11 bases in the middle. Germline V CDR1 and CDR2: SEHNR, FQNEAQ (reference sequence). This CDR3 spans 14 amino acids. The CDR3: CASSPASGTDTQYF. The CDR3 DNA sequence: TGTGCCAGCAGTCCCGCCTCGGGCACAGATACGCAGTATTTT.

CDR3 amino acids: CATSDLAGGAGETQYF. Written as DNA, the CDR3 is TGTGCCACCAGTGATTTGGCAGGGGGCGCGGGGGAGACCCAGTACTTC. This rearrangement joins TRBV24-1 to TRBJ2-5, with TRBD1 matching over 8 bases. The length of the CDR3 is 16 residues. Germline V CDR1 and CDR2: KGHDR, SFDVKD. The V gene end was trimmed by 0 bases and the J gene end by 5 bases; junction bases not matched to a gene: 7.

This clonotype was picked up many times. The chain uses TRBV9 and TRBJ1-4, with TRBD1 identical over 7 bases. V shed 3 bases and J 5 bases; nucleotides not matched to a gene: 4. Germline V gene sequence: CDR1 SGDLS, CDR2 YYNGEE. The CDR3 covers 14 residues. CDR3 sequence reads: CASSEGQQNEKLFF. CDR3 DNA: TGTGCCAGCAGCGAGGGACAGCAAAATGAAAAACTGTTTTTT.

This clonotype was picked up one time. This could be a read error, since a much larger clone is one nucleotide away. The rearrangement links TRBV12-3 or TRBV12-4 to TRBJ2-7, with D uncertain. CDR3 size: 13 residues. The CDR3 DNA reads TGTGCCAGCAGTTTGTCGGCTACCTACGTGCAGTACTTC. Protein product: CASSLSATYVQYF.

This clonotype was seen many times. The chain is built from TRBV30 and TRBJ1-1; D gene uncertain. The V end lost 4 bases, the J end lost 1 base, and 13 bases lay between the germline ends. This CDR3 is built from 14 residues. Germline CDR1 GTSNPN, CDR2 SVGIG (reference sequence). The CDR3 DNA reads TGTGCCTGGAACCCCGGAGGAGGGAACACTGAAGCTTTCTTT. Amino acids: CAWNPGGGNTEAFF.

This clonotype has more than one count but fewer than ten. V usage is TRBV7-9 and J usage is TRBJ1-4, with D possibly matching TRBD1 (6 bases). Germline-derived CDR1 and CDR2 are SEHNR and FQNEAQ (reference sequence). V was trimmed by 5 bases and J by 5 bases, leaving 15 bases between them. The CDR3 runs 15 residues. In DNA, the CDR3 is TGTGCCAGCAGCCCCCCGGACAGTGAGAATGAAAAACTGTTTTTT. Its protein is CASSPPDSENEKLFF.

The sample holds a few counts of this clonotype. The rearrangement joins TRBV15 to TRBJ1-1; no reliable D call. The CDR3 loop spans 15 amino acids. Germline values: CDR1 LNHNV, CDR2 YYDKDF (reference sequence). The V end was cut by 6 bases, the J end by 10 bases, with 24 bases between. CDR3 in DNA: TGTGCCACCAGTAATGGTTACCACTACCTTAGCGGAGCTTTCTTT. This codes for CATSNGYHYLSGAFF. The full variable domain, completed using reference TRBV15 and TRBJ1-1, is DAMVIQNPRYQVTQFGKPVTLSCSQTLNHNVMYWYQQKSSQAPKLLFHYYDKDFNNEADTPDNFQSRRPNTSFCFLDIRSPGLGDTAMYLCATSNGYHYLSGAFFGQGTRLTVV.

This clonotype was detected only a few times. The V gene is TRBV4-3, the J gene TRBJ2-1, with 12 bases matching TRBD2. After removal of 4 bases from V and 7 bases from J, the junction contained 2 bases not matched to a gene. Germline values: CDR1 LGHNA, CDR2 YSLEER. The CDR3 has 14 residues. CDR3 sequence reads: CASSRGLAGNEQFF. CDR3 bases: TGCGCCAGCAGCCGGGGACTAGCGGGTAATGAGCAGTTCTTC.

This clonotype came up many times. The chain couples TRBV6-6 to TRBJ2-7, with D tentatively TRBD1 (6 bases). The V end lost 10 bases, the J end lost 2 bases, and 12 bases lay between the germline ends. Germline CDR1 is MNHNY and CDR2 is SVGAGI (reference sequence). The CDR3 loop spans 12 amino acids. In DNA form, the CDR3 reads TGTGCCACCACCGGGACACCCTACGAGCAGTACTTC. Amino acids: CATTGTPYEQYF.

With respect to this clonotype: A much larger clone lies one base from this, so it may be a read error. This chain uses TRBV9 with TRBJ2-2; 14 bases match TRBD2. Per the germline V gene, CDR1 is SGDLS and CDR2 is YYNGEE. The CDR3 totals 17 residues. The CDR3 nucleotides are TGTGCCAGCAGCTTCCGACTAGCGGGAGGGTTCACCGGGGAGCCGTTTTTT. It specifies CASSFRLAGGFTGEPFF.

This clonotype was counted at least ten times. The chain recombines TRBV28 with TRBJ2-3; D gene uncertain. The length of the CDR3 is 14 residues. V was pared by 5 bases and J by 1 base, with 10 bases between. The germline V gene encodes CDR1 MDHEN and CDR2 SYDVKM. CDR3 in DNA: TGTGCCAGCAGTATATCAACCCGCACAGATACGCAGTATTTT. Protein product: CASSISTRTDTQYF.

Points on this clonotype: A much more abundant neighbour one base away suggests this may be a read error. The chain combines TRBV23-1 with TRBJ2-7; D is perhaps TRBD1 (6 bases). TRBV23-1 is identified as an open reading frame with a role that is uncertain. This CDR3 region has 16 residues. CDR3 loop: CATRRRTGPSEGEQYF. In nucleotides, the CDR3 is TGCGCAACGCGAAGAAGAACAGGGCCGTCCGAGGGCGAGCAGTACTTC.

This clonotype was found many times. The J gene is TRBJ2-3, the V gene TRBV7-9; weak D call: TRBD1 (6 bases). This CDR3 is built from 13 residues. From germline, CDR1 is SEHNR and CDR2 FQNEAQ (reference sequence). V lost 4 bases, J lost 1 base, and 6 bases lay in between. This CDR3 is CASSWTGTDTQYF. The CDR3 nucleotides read TGTGCCAGCAGCTGGACAGGCACAGATACGCAGTATTTT. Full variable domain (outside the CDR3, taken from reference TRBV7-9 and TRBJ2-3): DTGVSQNPRHKITKRGQNVTFRCDPISEHNRLYWYRQTLGQGPEFLTYFQNEAQLEKSRLLSDRFSAERPKGSFSTLEIQRTEQGDSAMYLCASSWTGTDTQYFGPGTRLTVL.

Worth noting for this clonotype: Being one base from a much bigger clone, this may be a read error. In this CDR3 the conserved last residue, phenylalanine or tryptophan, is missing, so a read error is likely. The CDR3 here is CASSPRRGLNTEAFL. For the CDR3, the DNA is TGTGCCAGCAGCCCTCGGAGGGGGCTTAACACTGAAGCTTTCCTT. The chain is built from TRBV7-9 and TRBJ1-1, with 7 bases lining up with TRBD1. The V and J ends lost 5 bases and 2 bases, in that order; junction bases with no gene match: 8. This CDR3 has 15 amino acids. Germline V gives CDR1 SEHNR, CDR2 FQNEAQ (reference sequence).

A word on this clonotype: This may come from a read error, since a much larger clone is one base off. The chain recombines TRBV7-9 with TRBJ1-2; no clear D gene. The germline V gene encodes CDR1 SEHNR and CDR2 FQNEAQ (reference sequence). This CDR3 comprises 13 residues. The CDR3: CTSSLANADDYTF. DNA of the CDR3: TGTACCAGCAGCTTAGCGAACGCGGACGACTACACCTTC.

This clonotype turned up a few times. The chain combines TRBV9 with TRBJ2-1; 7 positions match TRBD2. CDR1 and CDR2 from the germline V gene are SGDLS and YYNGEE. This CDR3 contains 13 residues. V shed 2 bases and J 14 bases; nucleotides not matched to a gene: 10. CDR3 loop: CASSVAGDYAEFF. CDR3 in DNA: TGTGCCAGCAGCGTGGCGGGGGACTACGCGGAGTTCTTC.

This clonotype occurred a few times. In DNA form, the CDR3 reads TGTGCCAGCAGTTACTCCGGACAGGGGGATGGCAATCAGCCCCAGCATTTT. Its protein is CASSYSGQGDGNQPQHF. This chain links TRBV6-2 or TRBV6-3 with TRBJ1-5, with TRBD1 matching 10 bases. V was pared by 0 bases and J by 2 bases, with 4 bases of the junction left unmatched. CDR1 and CDR2 (germline): MNHEY, SVGEGT. CDR3 length: 17 amino acids.

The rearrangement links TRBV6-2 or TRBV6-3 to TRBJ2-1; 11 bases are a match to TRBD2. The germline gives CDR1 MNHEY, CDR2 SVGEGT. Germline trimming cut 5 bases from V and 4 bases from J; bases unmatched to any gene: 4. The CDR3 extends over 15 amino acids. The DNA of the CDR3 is TGTGCCAGCAGTACTAGCGGGAGCCCTTACAATGAGCAGTTCTTC. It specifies CASSTSGSPYNEQFF.

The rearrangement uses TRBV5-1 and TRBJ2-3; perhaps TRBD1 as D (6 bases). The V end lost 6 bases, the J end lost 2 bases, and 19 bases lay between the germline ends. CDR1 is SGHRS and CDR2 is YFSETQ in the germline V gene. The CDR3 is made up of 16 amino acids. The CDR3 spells CASNLSYGQYTDTQYF. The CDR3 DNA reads TGCGCCAGCAACTTATCCTATGGACAGTACACAGATACGCAGTATTTT.